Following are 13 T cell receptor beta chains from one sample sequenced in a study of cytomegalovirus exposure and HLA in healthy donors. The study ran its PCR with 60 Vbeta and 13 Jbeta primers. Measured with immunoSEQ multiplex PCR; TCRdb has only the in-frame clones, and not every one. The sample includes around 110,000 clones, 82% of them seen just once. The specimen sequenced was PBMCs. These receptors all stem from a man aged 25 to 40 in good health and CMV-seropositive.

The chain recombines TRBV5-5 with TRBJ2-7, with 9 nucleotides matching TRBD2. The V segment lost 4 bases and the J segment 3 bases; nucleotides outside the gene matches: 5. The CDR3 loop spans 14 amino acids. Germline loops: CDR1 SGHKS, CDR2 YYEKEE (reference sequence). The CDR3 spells CASSRGGANYEQYF. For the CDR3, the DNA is TGTGCCAGCAGCCGCGGGGGGGCAAACTACGAGCAGTACTTC. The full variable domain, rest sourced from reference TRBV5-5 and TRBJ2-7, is DAGVTQSPTHLIKTRGQQVTLRCSPISGHKSVSWYQQVLGQGPQFIFQYYEKEERGRGNFPDRFSARQFPNYSSELNVNALLLGDSALYLCASSRGGANYEQYFGPGTRLTVT.

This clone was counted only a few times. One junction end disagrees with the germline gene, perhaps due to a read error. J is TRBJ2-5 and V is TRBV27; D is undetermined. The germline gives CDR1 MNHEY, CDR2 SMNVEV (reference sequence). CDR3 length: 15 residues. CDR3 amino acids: CASSLSSFAYGTQYF. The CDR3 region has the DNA TGTGCCAGCAGTCTATCTTCCTTCGCGTACGGGACCCAGTACTTC.

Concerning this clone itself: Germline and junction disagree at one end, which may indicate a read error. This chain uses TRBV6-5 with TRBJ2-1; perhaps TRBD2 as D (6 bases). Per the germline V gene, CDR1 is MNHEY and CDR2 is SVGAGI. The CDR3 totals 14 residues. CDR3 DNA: TGTGCCATCAGTGGTCCCCCCGCGGCGGGGAAGCAGTTCTTC. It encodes CAISGPPAAGKQFF.

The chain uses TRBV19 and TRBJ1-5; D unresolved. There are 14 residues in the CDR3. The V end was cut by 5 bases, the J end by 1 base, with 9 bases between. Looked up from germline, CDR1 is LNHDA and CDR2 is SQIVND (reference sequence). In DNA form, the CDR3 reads TGTGCCAGTAGTCAAGCACCCAGCAATCAGCCCCAGCATTTT. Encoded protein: CASSQAPSNQPQHF. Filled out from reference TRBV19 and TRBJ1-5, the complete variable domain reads DGGITQSPKYLFRKEGQNVTLSCEQNLNHDAMYWYRQDPGQGLRLIYYSQIVNDFQKGDIAEGYSVSREKKESFPLTVTSAQKNPTAFYLCASSQAPSNQPQHFGDGTRLSIL.

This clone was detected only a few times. The CDR3: CASSLEGLAGAYTDTQYF. As DNA, the CDR3 is TGTGCCAGCAGCTTAGAAGGGCTAGCGGGGGCTTACACAGATACGCAGTATTTT. The genes are TRBV13 and TRBJ2-3; TRBD2 matches 10 bases. The CDR3 contains 18 residues. The V and J ends lost 1 base and 2 bases, in that order; junction bases with no gene match: 9. The germline V gene has CDR1 PRHDT and CDR2 FYEKMQ (reference sequence).

Here the CDR3 DNA reads TGCGCCAGCAGCCTATTAACCTTACTAGCGGGGAATGAGCAGTTCTTC. It yields the protein CASSLLTLLAGNEQFF. V and J are TRBV5-1 and TRBJ2-1; 10 nucleotides align to TRBD2. V lost 4 bases to trimming and J lost 7 bases; unmatched junction nucleotides: 11. The germline V gene has CDR1 SGHRS and CDR2 YFSETQ. The CDR3 length is 16 residues.

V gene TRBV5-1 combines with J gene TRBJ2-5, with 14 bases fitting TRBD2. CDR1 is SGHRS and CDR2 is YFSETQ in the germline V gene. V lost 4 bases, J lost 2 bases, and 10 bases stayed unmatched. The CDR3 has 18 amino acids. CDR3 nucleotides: TGCGCCAGCAGCCCGGGACTAGCGGGGGCGCCCCTTCAAGAGACCCAGTACTTC. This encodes CASSPGLAGAPLQETQYF.

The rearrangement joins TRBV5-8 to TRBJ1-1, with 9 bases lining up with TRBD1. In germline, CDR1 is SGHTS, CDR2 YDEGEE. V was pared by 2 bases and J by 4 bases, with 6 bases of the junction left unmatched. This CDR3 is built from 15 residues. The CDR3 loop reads CASSLLQGALTEAFF. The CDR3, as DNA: TGTGCCAGCAGCTTATTACAGGGGGCCCTCACTGAAGCTTTCTTT.

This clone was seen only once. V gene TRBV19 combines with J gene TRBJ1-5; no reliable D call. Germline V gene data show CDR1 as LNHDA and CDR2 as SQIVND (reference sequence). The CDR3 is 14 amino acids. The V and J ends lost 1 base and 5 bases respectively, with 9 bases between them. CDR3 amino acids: CASSIGIGDQPQHF. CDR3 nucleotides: TGTGCCAGTAGTATAGGGATAGGAGATCAGCCCCAGCATTTT.

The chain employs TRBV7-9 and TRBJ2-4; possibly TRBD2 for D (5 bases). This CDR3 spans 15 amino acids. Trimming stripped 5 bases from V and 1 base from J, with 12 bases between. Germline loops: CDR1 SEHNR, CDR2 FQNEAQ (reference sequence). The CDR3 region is CASSPPGDAKNIQYF. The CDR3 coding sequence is TGTGCCAGCAGCCCCCCCGGGGATGCCAAAAACATTCAGTACTTC.

The CDR3 spells CASSEDRVENTEAFF. CDR3 nucleotides: TGTGCCAGCAGTGAAGACAGGGTAGAGAACACTGAAGCTTTCTTT. V and J are TRBV6-1 and TRBJ1-1, with D maybe TRBD1 (6 bases). Trimming stripped 1 base from V and 1 base from J, with 10 bases between. Germline V gene lookup returns CDR1 MNHNS and CDR2 SASEGT. This CDR3 comprises 15 residues.

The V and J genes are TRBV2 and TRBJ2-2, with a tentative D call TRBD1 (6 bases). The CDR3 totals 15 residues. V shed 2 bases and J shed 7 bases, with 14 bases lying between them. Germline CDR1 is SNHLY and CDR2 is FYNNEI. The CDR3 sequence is CASSEQGTSNGELFF. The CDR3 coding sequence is TGTGCCAGCAGTGAACAGGGGACATCCAACGGGGAGCTGTTTTTT.

The CDR3 reads CASTPGLRYGYTF. Here the CDR3 DNA reads TGTGCCAGCACCCCAGGGCTGAGGTATGGCTACACCTTC. J is TRBJ1-2 and V is TRBV5-8; D is perhaps TRBD1 (5 bases). Germline CDR1 SGHTS, CDR2 YDEGEE. The CDR3 is made up of 13 amino acids. Trimming stripped 6 bases from V and 5 bases from J, with 14 bases between.